This record concerns one T cell receptor (beta chain) sequence. This clone has more than one count but fewer than ten. Its antigen target is currently unknown. No per-base quality is available; no much larger clone lies one base away. The immunoSEQ Assay was used to sequence TCR beta CDR3 regions from DNA. On the authors' methods: T cell density was computed as TCR beta template counts normalized to usable DNA estimated by amplifying housekeeping genes. Richness was estimated using the preseqR package, with extrapolation to 400,000 templates for PBMC samples and to 120,000 templates for tissue samples. Clonality was defined as one minus Pielou's evenness. To identify tissue-enriched TCRs, differential abundance testing was run on productive amino-acid clonotypes with a minimum total count of 5 and an alpha of 0.1. Repertoire overlap between compartments was quantified with the Jaccard Index and Morisita Overlap Index. GLIPH grouped TCR beta CDR3s together with public tetramer-defined viral CDR3s, and a viral motif had to include at least three viral sequences and show V-gene enrichment. TCRdb stores this immuneACCESS table with in-frame sequences only. Part of the clones is absent; in the studies checked, under half of the shortfall reflects unresolved V genes, and no reason is known for the rest. V, J and clone size reflect that table, while D and trimming were determined from the DNA. The sample table lists thousands of clones, approximately 23% of them with a count of one. The ten largest clones add up to around 20% of the sample.

The sample comes from a study of T cells in localized non-small cell lung cancer (dated by TCRdb to about 2020). Concerning the study at large: Comparing tumors with uninvolved tumor-adjacent lungs, the study looked at the T cell repertoires of over 200 patients with early-stage NSCLC. The cohort was made up of some 240 treatment-naive NSCLC patients whose localized lung tumors had been resected. The mean age of the NSCLC patients was about 64 years, with 130 or so men and about a hundred women.

Study-wide findings and limitations: Uninvolved tumor-adjacent lung showed the highest T cell clonality, higher than tumor, which suggests more focused antigenic responses in the uninvolved tumor-adjacent lung. Longer overall survival was associated with higher blood T cell density, whereas shorter survival was associated with higher adjacent-lung clonality. Because of the exploratory design, TCR variables were selected using unadjusted p-values without false-discovery rate correction. Multi-region tumor sequencing was not performed, so intratumor heterogeneity could not be excluded. A median of approximately 57 of the top 100 tumor clones were detected in paired uninvolved adjacent lung, and some 28 of these tumor clones were also found among the top 100 clones of the paired uninvolved adjacent lung.

Sequences MDHEN (CDR1) and SYDVKM (CDR2) are obtained from the germline V gene. Including cysteine and phenylalanine, the CDR3 has 12 amino acids. The entry retains the CDR3 DNA only, 36 bases that are in frame from base 1. A distance of 9 bases separates the germline ends of V and J, which lose 6 bases and 4 bases respectively. At diagnosis, tumor, uninvolved tumor-adjacent lung and peripheral blood were collected and then preserved as a mix of FFPE and fresh-frozen material. The rearrangement combines TRBV28 with TRBJ1-1; no D segment can be confidently identified. The starting material was lung tumor tissue, obtained before any cancer treatment. This receptor was obtained from a man aged 40 to 70 with stage II lung adenocarcinoma. The DNA sequence follows: TGTGCCAGCAGCCCGTCCGTCACTGAAGCTTTCTTT. Its translation is CASSPSVTEAFF.